This T cell receptor beta chain was sequenced during a study of blood T cell repertoires in COVID-19. Across the whole study: T cells, B-cell-depleted T cells, or PBMCs supplied cDNA or gDNA.

Original data processing: Reference gene primers were amplified, and this amplification served to estimate nucleated cell counts. Using immunoSEQ multiplex PCR, the repertoire was profiled, and TCRdb retains in-frame clones only, with some absent. D and trimming come from the DNA, and the V and J calls and clone size come from that table. This sample has some 300,000 clones; 70% to 90% occur once, and the top ten carry approximately 8.8%. Those enrolled, adults aged 18 to 89 years, came from about 24 US areas. Recovered status applied to Cohort 3 donors who had two consecutive negative PCRs. It also applied to those with clearance or with symptom resolution. CDR1 is SGHDN and CDR2 is FVKESK in the germline V gene. The V gene lost 3 bases and the J gene lost 1 base, with 15 bases spanning the gap. The CDR3 length is 16 residues.

The specimen was PBMCs or T cells enriched from blood (not recorded which). The source of this sequence is a woman in her 40s who had recovered from COVID-19. The chain is built from TRBV14 and TRBJ2-5; D may be TRBD2 (5 bases). Here the CDR3 DNA reads TGTGCCAGCAGCCATCCTAACACGGCGGGCCAAGAGACCCAGTACTTC. It is translated as CASSHPNTAGQETQYF. The entire variable domain, with the rest obtained from reference TRBV14 and TRBJ2-5, is as follows: EAGVTQFPSHSVIEKGQTVTLRCDPISGHDNLYWYRRVMGKEIKFLLHFVKESKQDESGMPNNRFLAERTGGTYSTLKVQPAELEDSGVYFCASSHPNTAGQETQYFGPGTRLLVL.